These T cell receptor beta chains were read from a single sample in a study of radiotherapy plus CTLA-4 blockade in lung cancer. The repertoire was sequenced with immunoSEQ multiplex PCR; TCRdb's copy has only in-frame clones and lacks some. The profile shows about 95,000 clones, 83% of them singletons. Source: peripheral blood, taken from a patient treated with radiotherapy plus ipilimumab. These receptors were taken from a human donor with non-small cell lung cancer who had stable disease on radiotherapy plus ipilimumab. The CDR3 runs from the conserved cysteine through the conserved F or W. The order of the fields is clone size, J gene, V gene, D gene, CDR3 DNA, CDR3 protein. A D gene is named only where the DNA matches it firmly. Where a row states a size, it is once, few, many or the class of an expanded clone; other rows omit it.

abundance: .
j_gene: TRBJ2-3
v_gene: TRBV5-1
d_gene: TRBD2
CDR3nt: TGCGCCAGCAGCTTTACTACTAGCGGGGGGCCAGATACGCAGTATTTT
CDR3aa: CASSFTTSGGPDTQYF

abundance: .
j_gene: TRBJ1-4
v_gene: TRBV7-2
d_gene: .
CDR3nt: TGTGCCAGCGGCAAGGGTGAAAAACTGTTTTTT
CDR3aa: CASGKGEKLFF

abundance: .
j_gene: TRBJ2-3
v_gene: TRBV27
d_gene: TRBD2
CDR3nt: TGTGCCAGCAGTTTCTCTATGGGACTAGCGGGAGACACAGATACGCAGTATTTT
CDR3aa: CASSFSMGLAGDTDTQYF

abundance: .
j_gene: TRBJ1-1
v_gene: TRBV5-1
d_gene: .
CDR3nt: TGCGCCAGCAGCTTGGTTGGGGCGGGCACTGAAGCTTTCTTT
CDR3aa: CASSLVGAGTEAFF

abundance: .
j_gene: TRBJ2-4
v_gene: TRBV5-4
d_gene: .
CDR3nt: TGTGCCAGCAGCTTAGGAGCTGAGCTAGCCAAAAACATTCAGTACTTC
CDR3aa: CASSLGAELAKNIQYF

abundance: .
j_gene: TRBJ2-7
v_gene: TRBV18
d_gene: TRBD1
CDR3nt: TGTGCCAGCTCACCACCGGACAGGGACTACGAGCAGTACTTC
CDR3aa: CASSPPDRDYEQYF

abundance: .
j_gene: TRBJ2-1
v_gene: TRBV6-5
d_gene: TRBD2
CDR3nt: TGTGCCAGCAGGGGAGCGGGAGGGCCCAATGAGCAGTTCTTC
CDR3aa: CASRGAGGPNEQFF

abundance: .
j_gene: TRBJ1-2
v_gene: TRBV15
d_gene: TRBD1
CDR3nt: TGTGCCACCAGCAGAGTACAGGGGGCGTCCGCTGGCTACACCTTC
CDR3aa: CATSRVQGASAGYTF

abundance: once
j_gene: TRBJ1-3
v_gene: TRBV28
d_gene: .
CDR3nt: TGTGCCAGCAGTAGTTCAGAGGCCACCATATATTTT
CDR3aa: CASSSSEATIYF

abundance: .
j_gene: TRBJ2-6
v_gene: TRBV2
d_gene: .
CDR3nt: TGTGCCAGCAGTGAAGCTTTCCTACTACAGGTCCTGACTTTC
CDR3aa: CASSEAFLLQVLTF

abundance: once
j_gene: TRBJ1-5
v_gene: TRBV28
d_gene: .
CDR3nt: TGTGCCAGCAGTTTGGGAGGGGATCAGCCCCAGCATTTT
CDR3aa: CASSLGGDQPQHF

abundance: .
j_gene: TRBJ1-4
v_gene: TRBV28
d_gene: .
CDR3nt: TGTGCCAGCAGTCGACCTAACAATGAAAAACTGTTTTTT
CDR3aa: CASSRPNNEKLFF

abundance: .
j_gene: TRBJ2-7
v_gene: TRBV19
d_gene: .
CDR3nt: TGTGCCAGTAGTATTGCTGGGGGAGTCGTCTACGAGCAGTACTTC
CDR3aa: CASSIAGGVVYEQYF

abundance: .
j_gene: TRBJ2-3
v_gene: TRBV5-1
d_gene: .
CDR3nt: TGCGCCAGCAGCCGAGAACGGGACAGTACCCGGGGGACGCAGTATTTT
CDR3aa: CASSRERDSTRGTQYF

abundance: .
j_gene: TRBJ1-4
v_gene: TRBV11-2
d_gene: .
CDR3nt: TGTGCCAGCCTCGGGGGGGCCGAAAAACTGTTTTTT
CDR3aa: CASLGGAEKLFF

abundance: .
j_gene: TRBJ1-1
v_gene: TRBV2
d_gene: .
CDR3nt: TGTGCCAGCAGTGAAGCGGTTGGGGCCACTGAAGCTTTCTTT
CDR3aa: CASSEAVGATEAFF

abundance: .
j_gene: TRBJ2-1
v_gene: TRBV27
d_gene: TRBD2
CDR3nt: TGTGCCAGCAGTTGGACTAGCGGGAGATGGGGTGAGCAGTTCTTC
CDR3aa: CASSWTSGRWGEQFF

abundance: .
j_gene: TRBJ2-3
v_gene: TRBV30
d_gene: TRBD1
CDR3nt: TGTGCCTGGGACAGGGGAGATACGCAGTATTTT
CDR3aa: CAWDRGDTQYF

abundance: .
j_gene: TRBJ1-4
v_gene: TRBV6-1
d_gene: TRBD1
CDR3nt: TGTGCCAGCAGTCGGGACAGGGGAGGTGAAAAACTGTTTTTT
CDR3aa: CASSRDRGGEKLFF

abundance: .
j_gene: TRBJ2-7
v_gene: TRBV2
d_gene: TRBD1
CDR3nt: TGTGCCAGCAGTGGCCGGGACAGGGTCAGGGACGAGCAGTACTTC
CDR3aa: CASSGRDRVRDEQYF

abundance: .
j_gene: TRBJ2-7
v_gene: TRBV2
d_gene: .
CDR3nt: TGTGCCAGCATTGGGGGCAGATCTGCCTCCTACGAGCAGTACTTC
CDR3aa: CASIGGRSASYEQYF

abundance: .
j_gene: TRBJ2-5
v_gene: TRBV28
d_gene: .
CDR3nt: TGTGCCAGCAGTTTTGCGGAGACCCAGTACTTC
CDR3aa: CASSFAETQYF

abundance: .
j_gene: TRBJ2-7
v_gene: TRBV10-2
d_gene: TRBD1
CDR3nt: TGCGCCAGCAGTGAACCGTCCGGGACAGGGGGCGGCGAGCAGTACTTC
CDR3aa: CASSEPSGTGGGEQYF

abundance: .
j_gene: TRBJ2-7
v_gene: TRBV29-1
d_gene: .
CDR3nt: TGCAGCGTTGACGGCCTTCGGGGGCTCTACGAGCAGTACTTC
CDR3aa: CSVDGLRGLYEQYF

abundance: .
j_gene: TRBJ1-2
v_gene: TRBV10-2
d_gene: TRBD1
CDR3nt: TGCGCCAGCAGTGACCTGAACAGGGGAAACTATGGCTACACCTTC
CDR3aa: CASSDLNRGNYGYTF

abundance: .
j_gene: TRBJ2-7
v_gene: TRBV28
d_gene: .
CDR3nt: TGTGCCAGCAGGGCCGGACAGTTCTCCTACGAGCAGTACTTC
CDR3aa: CASRAGQFSYEQYF

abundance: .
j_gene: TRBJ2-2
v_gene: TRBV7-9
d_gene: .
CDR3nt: TGTGCCAGCAGCTTAGTCACCGGCACCGGGGAGCTGTTTTTT
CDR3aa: CASSLVTGTGELFF

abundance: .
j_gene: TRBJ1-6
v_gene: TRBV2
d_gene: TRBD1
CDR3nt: TGTGCCAGCAGTGGGGGGACAGAGCGAACCCTCCACTTT
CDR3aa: CASSGGTERTLHF

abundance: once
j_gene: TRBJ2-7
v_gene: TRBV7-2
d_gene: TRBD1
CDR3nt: TGTGCCAGCAGCCCACGGACAGGGGGGTACGAGCAGTACTTC
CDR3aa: CASSPRTGGYEQYF

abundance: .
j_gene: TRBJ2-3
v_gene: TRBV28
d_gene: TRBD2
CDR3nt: TGTGCCAGCAGTTCCAATAGCGGGAACACAGATACGCAGTATTTT
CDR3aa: CASSSNSGNTDTQYF

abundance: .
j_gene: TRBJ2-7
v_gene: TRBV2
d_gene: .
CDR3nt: TGTGCCAGCAGTCCTGGACTGAACTACGAGCAGTACTTC
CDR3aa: CASSPGLNYEQYF

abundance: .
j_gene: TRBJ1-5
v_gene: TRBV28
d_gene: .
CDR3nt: TGTGCCAGCAGCCCTATCAGGGAACCTCAGCCCCAGCATTTT
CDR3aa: CASSPIREPQPQHF

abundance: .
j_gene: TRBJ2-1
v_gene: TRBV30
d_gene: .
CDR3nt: TGTGCCTGTCTCCGAGGCACGAGCTCCTACAATGAGCAGTTCTTC
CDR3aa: CACLRGTSSYNEQFF

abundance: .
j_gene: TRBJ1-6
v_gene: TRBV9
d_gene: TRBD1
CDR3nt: TGTGCCAGCAGCGGTTGGACAGGGAATGCCTATAATTCACCCCTCCACTTT
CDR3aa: CASSGWTGNAYNSPLHF

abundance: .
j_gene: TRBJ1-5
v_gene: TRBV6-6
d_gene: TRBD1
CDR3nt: TGTGCCAGCAATAGGGCAGGGGACAGTCAGCCCCAGCATTTT
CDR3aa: CASNRAGDSQPQHF

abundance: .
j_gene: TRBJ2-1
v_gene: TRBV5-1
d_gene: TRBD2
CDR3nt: TGCGCCAGCAGCCCGGGACTAGCGGGGGTGGATGAGCAGTTCTTC
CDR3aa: CASSPGLAGVDEQFF

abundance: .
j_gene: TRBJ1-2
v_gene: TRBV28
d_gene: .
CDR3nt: TGTGCCAGCAGTTTCGGTGACACCCTTACCCGTGGCTACACCTTC
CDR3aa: CASSFGDTLTRGYTF

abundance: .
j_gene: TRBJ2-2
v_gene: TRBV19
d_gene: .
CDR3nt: TGTGCCAGTAGTGTCCAGGGGGGAACCGGGGAGCTGTTTTTT
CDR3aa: CASSVQGGTGELFF

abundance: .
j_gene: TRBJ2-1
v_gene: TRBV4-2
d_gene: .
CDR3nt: TGTGCCAGCAGCCAGCTAAGCCCCACCGTCGGGAATGAGCAGTTCTTC
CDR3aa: CASSQLSPTVGNEQFF

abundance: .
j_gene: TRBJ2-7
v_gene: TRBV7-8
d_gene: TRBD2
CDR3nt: TGTGCCAGCAGCTTAGCGGTCCCTAGCGGGGGGCTAAACTACGAGCAGTACTTC
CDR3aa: CASSLAVPSGGLNYEQYF

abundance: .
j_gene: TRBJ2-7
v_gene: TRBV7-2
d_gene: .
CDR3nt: .
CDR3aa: CASSYPSGRVNEQYF

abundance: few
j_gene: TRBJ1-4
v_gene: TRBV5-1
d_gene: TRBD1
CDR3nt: TGCGCCAGCAGGTACAGTTCCTCCGGACAGGCAACTAATGAAAAACTGTTTTTT
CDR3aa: CASRYSSSGQATNEKLFF

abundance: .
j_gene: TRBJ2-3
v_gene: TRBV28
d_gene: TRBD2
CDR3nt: TGTGCCAGCCTGACTAGCGGGGGCACAGATACGCAGTATTTT
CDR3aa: CASLTSGGTDTQYF